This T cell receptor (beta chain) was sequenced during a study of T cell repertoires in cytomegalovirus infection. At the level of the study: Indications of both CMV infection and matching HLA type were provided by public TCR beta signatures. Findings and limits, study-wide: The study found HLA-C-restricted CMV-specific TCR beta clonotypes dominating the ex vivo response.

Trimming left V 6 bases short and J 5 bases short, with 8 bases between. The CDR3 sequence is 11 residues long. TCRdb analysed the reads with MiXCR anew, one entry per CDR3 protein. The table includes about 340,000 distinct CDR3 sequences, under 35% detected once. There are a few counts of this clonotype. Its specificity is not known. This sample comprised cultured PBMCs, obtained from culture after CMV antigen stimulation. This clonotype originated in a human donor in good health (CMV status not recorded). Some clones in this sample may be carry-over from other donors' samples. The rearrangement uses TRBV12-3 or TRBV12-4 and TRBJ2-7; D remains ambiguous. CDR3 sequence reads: CASRDTHEQYF. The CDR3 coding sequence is TGTGCCAGCAGGGATACTCACGAGCAGTACTTC.